A selection of T cell receptor beta chains follows, all from one sample in a study of T cell repertoires in cytomegalovirus infection. These receptors lack a known antigen. TCRdb re-called the reads with MiXCR, one entry per CDR3 protein. In the table there are around 310,000 distinct CDR3 sequences, 25% to 35% of which are singletons. The sequencing here drew on cultured PBMCs, taken from culture after CMV antigen stimulation. These receptors were taken from a human donor in good health (CMV status not recorded). Some clones in this sample may be carry-over from other donors' samples. Both conserved end residues are part of each CDR3. Fields, in order: J gene, clone size, V gene, CDR3 protein. Clone size, where shown, is once, few, many, or a class for clones that have expanded.

J gene: TRBJ1-5; clone size: NA; V gene: TRBV9; CDR3 protein: CASSVGVGKNRETTLYSNQPQHF
J gene: TRBJ1-5; clone size: few; V gene: TRBV6-5; CDR3 protein: CATSPPGGRRQPQHF
J gene: TRBJ1-1; clone size: few; V gene: TRBV5-1; CDR3 protein: CASNLPGEDEAFF
J gene: TRBJ1-2; clone size: many; V gene: TRBV7-8; CDR3 protein: CASSLGQGINYGYTF
J gene: TRBJ1-6; clone size: few; V gene: TRBV4-1; CDR3 protein: CASSQEDSNSPLHF
J gene: TRBJ2-3; clone size: NA; V gene: TRBV29-1; CDR3 protein: CSVDLGLGTDTQYF
J gene: TRBJ2-1; clone size: NA; V gene: TRBV25-1; CDR3 protein: CASSESEGGYNEQFF
J gene: TRBJ1-2; clone size: many; V gene: TRBV7-8; CDR3 protein: CASSLSQGNYGYTF
J gene: TRBJ2-1; clone size: NA; V gene: TRBV7-9; CDR3 protein: CASRGVGSYNEQFF
J gene: TRBJ1-1; clone size: NA; V gene: TRBV6-1; CDR3 protein: CAAGRLGTEAFF
J gene: TRBJ2-7; clone size: NA; V gene: TRBV5-6; CDR3 protein: CASSLARSGSSYEQYF
J gene: TRBJ2-5; clone size: few; V gene: TRBV5-4; CDR3 protein: CASSWDSQETQYF
J gene: TRBJ1-1; clone size: few; V gene: TRBV7-9; CDR3 protein: CASRDAGTAYTEAFF
J gene: TRBJ1-1; clone size: NA; V gene: TRBV20-1; CDR3 protein: CSARDSAGRTEAFF
J gene: TRBJ2-2; clone size: few; V gene: TRBV20-1; CDR3 protein: CSASVASGGPNTGELFF
J gene: TRBJ1-5; clone size: few; V gene: TRBV20-1; CDR3 protein: CSARDRLGQPQHF
J gene: TRBJ1-6; clone size: few; V gene: TRBV6-8; CDR3 protein: CASSYREVKNSPLHF
J gene: TRBJ1-6; clone size: NA; V gene: TRBV5-5; CDR3 protein: CASSLDRGLISPLHF
J gene: TRBJ2-7; clone size: few; V gene: TRBV11-1; CDR3 protein: CASSRGGSYEQYF
J gene: TRBJ2-7; clone size: few; V gene: TRBV6-1; CDR3 protein: CASRSAGDTYEQYF
J gene: TRBJ1-2; clone size: NA; V gene: TRBV5-4; CDR3 protein: CASSLKQGLYGYTF
J gene: TRBJ2-6; clone size: few; V gene: TRBV12-3/TRBV12-4; CDR3 protein: CASSLDWAGANVLTF
J gene: TRBJ1-2; clone size: NA; V gene: TRBV20-1; CDR3 protein: CSAFTTPSYGYTF
J gene: TRBJ1-5; clone size: many; V gene: TRBV2; CDR3 protein: CASSEGGQPQHF
J gene: TRBJ2-3; clone size: NA; V gene: TRBV18; CDR3 protein: CASSPRIEDTQYF
J gene: TRBJ2-7; clone size: NA; V gene: TRBV3-1; CDR3 protein: CASSRGASGRRGEQHF
J gene: TRBJ2-5; clone size: many; V gene: TRBV7-6; CDR3 protein: CASSRDRDETQYF
J gene: TRBJ2-7; clone size: NA; V gene: TRBV27; CDR3 protein: CATGIRESYEQYF
J gene: TRBJ1-1; clone size: NA; V gene: TRBV11-3; CDR3 protein: CASSSTGTIGEAFF
J gene: TRBJ1-5; clone size: NA; V gene: TRBV2; CDR3 protein: CASSRGANQPQHF
J gene: TRBJ2-1; clone size: many; V gene: TRBV7-9; CDR3 protein: CASGGGRIRGNNEQFF
J gene: TRBJ1-5; clone size: few; V gene: TRBV19; CDR3 protein: CASNNHRFQPQHF
J gene: TRBJ2-5; clone size: few; V gene: TRBV11-2; CDR3 protein: CATSGRRGLAETQYF
J gene: TRBJ2-6; clone size: NA; V gene: TRBV25-1; CDR3 protein: CASSDIRISGANVLTF
J gene: TRBJ1-4; clone size: NA; V gene: TRBV7-9; CDR3 protein: CASSLVRGDRVPEKLFF
J gene: TRBJ2-5; clone size: NA; V gene: TRBV7-2; CDR3 protein: CASSQDSRPGFEETQYF
J gene: TRBJ2-7; clone size: many; V gene: TRBV7-8; CDR3 protein: CASSKDSGRGLSYEQYF
J gene: TRBJ1-1; clone size: many; V gene: TRBV6-1; CDR3 protein: CASSGTGGWNTEAFF
J gene: TRBJ1-4; clone size: few; V gene: TRBV7-2; CDR3 protein: CASGRTGVDEKLFF
J gene: TRBJ2-1; clone size: many; V gene: TRBV7-2; CDR3 protein: CASSSFTGGDEQFF
J gene: TRBJ1-1; clone size: few; V gene: TRBV28; CDR3 protein: CASSLPTGNTEAFF
J gene: TRBJ1-4; clone size: NA; V gene: TRBV4-3; CDR3 protein: CASSQEPQGNEKLFF
J gene: TRBJ2-7; clone size: many; V gene: TRBV7-8; CDR3 protein: CASSPPRTYEQYF